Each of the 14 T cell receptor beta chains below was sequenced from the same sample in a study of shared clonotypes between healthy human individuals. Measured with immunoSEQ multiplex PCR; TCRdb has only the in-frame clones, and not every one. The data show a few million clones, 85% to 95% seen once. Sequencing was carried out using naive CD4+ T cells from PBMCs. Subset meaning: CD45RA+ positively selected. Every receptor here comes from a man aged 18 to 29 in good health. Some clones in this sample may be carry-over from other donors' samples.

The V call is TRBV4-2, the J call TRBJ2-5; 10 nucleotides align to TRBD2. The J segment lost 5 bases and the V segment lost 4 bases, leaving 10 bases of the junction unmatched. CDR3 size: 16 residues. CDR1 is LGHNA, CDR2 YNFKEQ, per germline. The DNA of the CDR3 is TGTGCCAGCAGCCTGGCGGCTAGCGGGAGCCGGGAGACCCAGTACTTC. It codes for CASSLAASGSRETQYF.

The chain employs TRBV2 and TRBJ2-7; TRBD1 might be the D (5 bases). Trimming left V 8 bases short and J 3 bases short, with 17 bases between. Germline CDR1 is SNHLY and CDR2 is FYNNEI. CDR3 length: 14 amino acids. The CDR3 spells CASDPGKIFYEQYF. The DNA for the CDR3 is TGTGCCAGCGATCCAGGGAAAATCTTCTACGAGCAGTACTTC.

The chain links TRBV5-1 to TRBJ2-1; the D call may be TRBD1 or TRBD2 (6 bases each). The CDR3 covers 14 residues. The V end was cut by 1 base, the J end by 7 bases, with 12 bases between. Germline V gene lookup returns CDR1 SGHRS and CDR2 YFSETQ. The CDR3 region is CASSLRGPQNEQFF. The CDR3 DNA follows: TGCGCCAGCAGCTTGCGGGGGCCCCAAAATGAGCAGTTCTTC.

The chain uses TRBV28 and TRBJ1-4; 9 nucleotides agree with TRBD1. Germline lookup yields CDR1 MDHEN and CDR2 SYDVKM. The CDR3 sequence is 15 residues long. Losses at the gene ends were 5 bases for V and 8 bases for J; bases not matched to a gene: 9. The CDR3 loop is CASSPFPDRGEKLFF. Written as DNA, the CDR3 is TGTGCCAGCAGTCCCTTCCCGGACAGGGGCGAAAAACTGTTTTTT.

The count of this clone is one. The CDR3 bases are TGTGCCAGCAGGGAGGCAGAGAGATCTAATGAAAAACTGTTTTTT. Amino acids: CASREAERSNEKLFF. This chain uses TRBV28 with TRBJ1-4; D gene unclear. Germline loops: CDR1 MDHEN, CDR2 SYDVKM. The CDR3 contains 15 residues. The V gene lost 6 bases and the J gene lost 3 bases, with 14 bases spanning the gap.

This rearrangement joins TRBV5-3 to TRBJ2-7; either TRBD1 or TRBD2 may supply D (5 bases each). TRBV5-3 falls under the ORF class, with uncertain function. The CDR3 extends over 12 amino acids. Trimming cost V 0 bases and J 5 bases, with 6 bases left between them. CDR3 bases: TGTGCCAGAAGCTTGGAGGGACACGAGCAGTACTTC. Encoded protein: CARSLEGHEQYF.

The CDR3 sequence is CASSLSGRVEQFF. In DNA form, the CDR3 reads TGTGCCAGCAGCTTATCCGGGCGGGTTGAGCAGTTCTTC. The chain carries TRBV7-3 and TRBJ2-1; tentatively, D is TRBD2 (5 bases). This CDR3 has 13 residues. Trimming removed 2 bases from V and 9 bases from J, with 11 bases in between. In germline, CDR1 is SGHTA, CDR2 FQGTGA.

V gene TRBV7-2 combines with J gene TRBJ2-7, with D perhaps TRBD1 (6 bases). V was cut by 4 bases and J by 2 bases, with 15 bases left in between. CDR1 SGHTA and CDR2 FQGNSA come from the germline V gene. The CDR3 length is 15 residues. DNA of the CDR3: TGTGCCAGCAGCTCGCACCGGGACAAGACCTACGAGCAGTACTTC. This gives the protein CASSSHRDKTYEQYF.

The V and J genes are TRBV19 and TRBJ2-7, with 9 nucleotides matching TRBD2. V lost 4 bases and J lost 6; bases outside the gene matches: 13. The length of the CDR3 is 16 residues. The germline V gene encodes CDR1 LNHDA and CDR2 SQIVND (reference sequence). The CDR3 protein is CASSTTGTSLLGEQYF. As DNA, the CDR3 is TGTGCCAGTAGTACCACAGGGACTAGCTTGTTGGGCGAGCAGTACTTC.

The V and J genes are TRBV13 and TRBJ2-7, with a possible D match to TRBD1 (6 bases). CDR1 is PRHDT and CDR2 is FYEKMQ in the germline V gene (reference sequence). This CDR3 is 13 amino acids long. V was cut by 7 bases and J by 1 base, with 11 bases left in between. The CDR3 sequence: CASTFRGSYEQYF. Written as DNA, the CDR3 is TGTGCCAGCACCTTTAGGGGGTCCTACGAGCAGTACTTC. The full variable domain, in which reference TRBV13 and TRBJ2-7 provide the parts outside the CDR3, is AAGVIQSPRHLIKEKRETATLKCYPIPRHDTVYWYQQGPGQDPQFLISFYEKMQSDKGSIPDRFSAQQFSDYHSELNMSSLELGDSALYFCASTFRGSYEQYFGPGTRLTVT.

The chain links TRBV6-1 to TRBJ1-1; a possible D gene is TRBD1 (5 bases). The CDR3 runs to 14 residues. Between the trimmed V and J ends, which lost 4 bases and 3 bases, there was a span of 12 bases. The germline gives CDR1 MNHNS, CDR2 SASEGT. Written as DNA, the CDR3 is TGTGCCAGCAGTGCCCAGCCGGGGGACACTGAAGCTTTCTTT. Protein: CASSAQPGDTEAFF.

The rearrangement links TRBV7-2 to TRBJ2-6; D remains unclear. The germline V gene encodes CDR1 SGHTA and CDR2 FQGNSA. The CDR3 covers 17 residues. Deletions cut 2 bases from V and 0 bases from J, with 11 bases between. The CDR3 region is CASSLFGPLSGANVLTF. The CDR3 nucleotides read TGTGCCAGCAGCTTATTCGGACCCCTCTCTGGGGCCAACGTCCTGACTTTC.

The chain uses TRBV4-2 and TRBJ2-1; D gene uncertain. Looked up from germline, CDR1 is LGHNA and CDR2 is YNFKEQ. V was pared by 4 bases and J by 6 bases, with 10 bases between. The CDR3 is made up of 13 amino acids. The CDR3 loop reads CASSPDLGNEQFF. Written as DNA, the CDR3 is TGTGCCAGCAGCCCCGACCTGGGCAATGAGCAGTTCTTC.

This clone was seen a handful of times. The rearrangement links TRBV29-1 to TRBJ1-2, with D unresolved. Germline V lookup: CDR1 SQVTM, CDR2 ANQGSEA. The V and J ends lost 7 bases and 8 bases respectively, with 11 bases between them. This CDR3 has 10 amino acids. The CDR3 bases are TGCAGCGCTTCCGAAGGCGGCTACACCTTC. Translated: CSASEGGYTF.